This T cell receptor (beta chain) was identified in a study of blood T cell repertoires in COVID-19. This CDR3 contains 17 residues. Per the germline V gene, CDR1 is GTSNPN and CDR2 is SVGIG (reference sequence). V was cut by 2 bases and J by 0 bases, with 14 bases left in between. The protocol was immunoSEQ multiplex PCR, while the TCRdb copy is restricted to in-frame clones and leaves out a portion. The sample contains about 110,000 clones, roughly 86% of which appear only once. The chain carries TRBV30 and TRBJ2-6; tentative D call: TRBD1 (6 bases). The TCR comes from a man aged 35-49 years with acute or convalescent COVID-19. Specimen: peripheral blood. As DNA, the CDR3 is TGTGCCTGGAGTCTCCGGGACACCAGCTCTGGGGCCAACGTCCTGACTTTC. Translating gives CAWSLRDTSSGANVLTF.